This T cell receptor beta chain was documented in a study of T-cell memory formation after mild COVID-19. Overall study results and limits: Balance between CD4 and CD8 was seen in clones contracting day 15 to 85, and a CD4+ lean was seen in later expanders. The SARS-CoV-2 specificity of second-wave clones reaching peak at day 37 remained unverified. Detection of some responders pre-infection suggested pre-existing cross-reactive memory T cells participated.

The sample holds a few counts of this clonotype. The antigen is undetermined. After 5'RACE with constant-segment primers, TCR alpha and TCR beta cDNA libraries carrying sample barcodes and UMIs were obtained. TCRdb independently ran MiXCR on the 5' RACE reads; one entry per CDR3 protein. The sample records fewer than 600,000 distinct CDR3 sequences, less than 25% being singletons. The CDR3 extends over 18 amino acids. Germline V lookup: CDR1 MNHEY, CDR2 SVGAGI. Losses at the gene ends were 5 bases for V and 3 bases for J; bases not matched to a gene: 12. The chain is built from TRBV6-5 and TRBJ2-6, with 8 bases aligning to TRBD1. The source is an adult woman who had mild COVID-19 (a few samples of this study predate the infection). Cell type and time point are not known. Sample: PBMCs or a T cell subset sorted from them (not recorded which). The CDR3 sequence: CASSHYPDRAYGANVLTF. In nucleotides, the CDR3 is TGTGCCAGCAGTCACTACCCGGACAGGGCCTATGGGGCCAACGTCCTGACTTTC.